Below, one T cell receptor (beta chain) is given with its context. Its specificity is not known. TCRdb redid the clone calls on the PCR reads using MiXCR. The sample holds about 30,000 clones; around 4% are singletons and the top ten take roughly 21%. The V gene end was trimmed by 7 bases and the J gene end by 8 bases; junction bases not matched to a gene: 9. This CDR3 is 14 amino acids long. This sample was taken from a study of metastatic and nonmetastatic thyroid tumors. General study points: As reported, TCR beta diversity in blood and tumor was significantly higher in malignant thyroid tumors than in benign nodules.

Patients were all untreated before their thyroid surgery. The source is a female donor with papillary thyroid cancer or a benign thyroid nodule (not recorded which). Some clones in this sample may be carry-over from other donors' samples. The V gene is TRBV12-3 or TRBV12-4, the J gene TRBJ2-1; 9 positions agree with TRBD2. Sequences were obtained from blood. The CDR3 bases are TGTGCCAGCACCCTTAGCGGGAGTTTAGATGAGCAGTTCTTC. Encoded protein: CASTLSGSLDEQFF.